Listed below are T cell receptor beta chains from one sample, sequenced in a study of blood T cell repertoires in COVID-19. TCRdb's table, derived via immunoSEQ multiplex PCR, lists solely in-frame clones and lacks some. The table has nearly 250,000 clones, roughly 79% seen once. The sample consisted of peripheral blood. These receptor sequences come from a woman of 80 years or more with acute or convalescent COVID-19. Both conserved end residues are part of each CDR3. D genes are given only for firm matches. Size is omitted from some rows. Given values are once, few, many or a class for expanded clones.

>-|TRBV3-1/TRBV3-2|-|TRBJ2-7
TGTGCCAGCAGCCTAATTAGAGGCTACGAGCAGTACTTC
CASSLIRGYEQYF
>TRBD1|TRBV4-3|-|TRBJ1-1
TGCGCCAGCAGCCAAGATATTGGGACAGGGGGCATGAACACTGAAGCTTTCTTT
CASSQDIGTGGMNTEAFF
>-|TRBV6-2/TRBV6-3|-|TRBJ1-6
TGTGCCAGCAGCCGCGATTCCGGGACACAATATAATTCACCCCTCCACTTT
CASSRDSGTQYNSPLHF
>TRBD2|TRBV6-2/TRBV6-3|-|TRBJ2-5
TGTGCCAGCAGTACCATACCCGGGACTAGCAGCGAGACCCAGTACTTC
CASSTIPGTSSETQYF
>-|TRBV7-2|-|TRBJ2-1
TGTGCCAGACGACTACCCTTTAGGGGGGGGGAGCATAATTTCAATGAGCAGTTCTTC
CARRLPFRGGEHNFNEQFF
>-|TRBV25-1|-|TRBJ1-1
TGTGCCAGCAGTGAGGCCCGTGGCGGGGTCGGCACTGAAGCTTTCTTT
CASSEARGGVGTEAFF
>TRBD2|TRBV5-1|-|TRBJ2-3
TGCGCCAGCAGCTTAGCACTGGGCGGGGGGGCCGGCGATACGCAGTATTTT
CASSLALGGGAGDTQYF
>TRBD2|TRBV28|-|TRBJ2-3
TGTGCCAGCAGTCTACTGGGACTAGCGGGGGGTAGCACAGATACGCAGTATTTT
CASSLLGLAGGSTDTQYF
>TRBD1|TRBV6-5|-|TRBJ2-7
TGTGCCAGCATCAAAGGGGGACAGGGCGGCGAGCAGTACTTC
CASIKGGQGGEQYF
>TRBD1|TRBV9|once|TRBJ1-1
TGTGCCAGCAGCGTAACAGGGACAGCGAACACTGAAGCTTTCTTT
CASSVTGTANTEAFF
>TRBD1|TRBV2|-|TRBJ1-3
TGTGCCAGCCGAGGGGGCGGAAACACCATATATTTT
CASRGGGNTIYF
>-|TRBV5-4|-|TRBJ1-2
TGTGCCAGCAGCTTGGCCGAGACGTTGCGGTATGGCTACACCTTC
CASSLAETLRYGYTF
>-|TRBV28|-|TRBJ1-1
TGTGCCAGCAGTTTAGCGGGCGCGGTAAACACTGAAGCTTTCTTT
CASSLAGAVNTEAFF
>TRBD2|TRBV2|few|TRBJ2-1
TGTGCCAGCAGGCGGCTAGCGGGGGGGACTACCTACAATGAGCAGTTCTTC
CASRRLAGGTTYNEQFF
>-|TRBV29-1|-|TRBJ2-6
TGCAGCGTTCAGGGAAGCTCTGGGGCCAACGTCCTGACTTTC
CSVQGSSGANVLTF
>-|TRBV18|-|TRBJ1-2
TGTGCCAGCTCACCAGGTGGAGGCAGAGCTAACTATGGCTACACCTTC
CASSPGGGRANYGYTF
>-|TRBV7-2|-|TRBJ2-7
TGTGCCAGCAGCTTAGGTGGCCGCTACGAGCAGTACTTC
CASSLGGRYEQYF
>-|TRBV28|few|TRBJ1-3
TGTGCCAGCAGTTTTCCCACTTCCTCGGGTGGAAACACCATATATTTT
CASSFPTSSGGNTIYF
>-|TRBV12-3/TRBV12-4|-|TRBJ1-1
TGTGCCAGCAGTAGGACGGGGGGGACTGAAGCTTTCTTT
CASSRTGGTEAFF
>TRBD1|TRBV19|-|TRBJ2-7
TGTGCCAGTAGTAAAGGACAGGGGGTCTACGAGCAGTACTTC
CASSKGQGVYEQYF
>-|TRBV19|-|TRBJ1-6
TGTGCCACCTCTAGCGAGGATAATTCACCCCTCCACTTT
CATSSEDNSPLHF
>TRBD1|TRBV6-6|-|TRBJ1-2
TGTGCCAGCAGTTACTCCAAGGGACAGGGCAATGGCTACACCTTC
CASSYSKGQGNGYTF
>-|TRBV7-2|-|TRBJ1-5
TGTGCCAGCAGCTTAGACAGGGTCCAGCCCCAGCATTTT
CASSLDRVQPQHF
>-|TRBV7-3|-|TRBJ2-3
TGTGCCAGCAGCTTAGCTCCCCCGGGCAGGGGACGGTCGGAGGATACGCAGTATTTT
CASSLAPPGRGRSEDTQYF
>-|TRBV19|-|TRBJ2-1
TGTGCCAGTAGTATCACAGCCCTGTCGTTCAATGAGCAGTTCTTC
CASSITALSFNEQFF
>TRBD2|TRBV7-3|few|TRBJ2-1
TGTGCCAGCAGCTTATACGGGAGGGGTTACAATGAGCAGTTCTTC
CASSLYGRGYNEQFF
>-|TRBV6-5|-|TRBJ1-4
TGTGCCAGCAGTTTTACAGTAAACGAAAAACTGTTTTTT
CASSFTVNEKLFF
>TRBD2|TRBV19|-|TRBJ2-2
TGTGCCAGTAGCCTAGGGACTAGCGGAAACACCGGGGAGCTGTTTTTT
CASSLGTSGNTGELFF
>-|TRBV11-2|-|TRBJ1-2
TGTGCCAGCAGCCTGGCCAGGGGTTGGGGCTACACCTTC
CASSLARGWGYTF
>-|TRBV18|once|TRBJ1-3
TGTGCCAGCTCACCAACAGGGCCGATCTCTGGAAACACCATATATTTT
CASSPTGPISGNTIYF
>TRBD1|TRBV6-1|-|TRBJ1-1
TGTGCCAGCAGTGATGACAGGGCTACTGAAGCTTTCTTT
CASSDDRATEAFF
>TRBD1|TRBV11-1|-|TRBJ1-4
TGTGCCAGCAGCCGGGACAGGGGAGGCGAAAAACTGTTTTTT
CASSRDRGGEKLFF
>TRBD2|TRBV2|-|TRBJ2-1
TGTGCCAGCAGCGGGGGACTAGCGGGTCCATACAATGAGCAGTTCTTC
CASSGGLAGPYNEQFF
>TRBD1|TRBV5-1|-|TRBJ2-5
TGCGCCAGCAGGGGCTTTGGGACAGGGAATCGAGAGACCCAGTACTTC
CASRGFGTGNRETQYF
>TRBD2|TRBV3-1/TRBV3-2|once|TRBJ2-3
TGTGCCAGCAGCCAAAGACTAGCGGGGTGGGCAGATACGCAGTATTTT
CASSQRLAGWADTQYF
>-|TRBV5-1|-|TRBJ1-4
TGCGCCAGCAGATACGGGTCAAATGAAAAACTGTTTTTT
CASRYGSNEKLFF
>-|TRBV7-2|-|TRBJ2-2
TGTGCCAGCAGCTTAATGACAGCGAACACCGGGGAGCTGTTTTTT
CASSLMTANTGELFF
>TRBD2|TRBV7-2|-|TRBJ2-7
TGTGCCAGCAGCTTAGAGGTAGCGGGGCCCTACGAGCAGTACTTC
CASSLEVAGPYEQYF
>TRBD1|TRBV19|-|TRBJ2-1
TGTGCCAGTAGTGCCCGGACAGGGGCGGATGAGCAGTTCTTC
CASSARTGADEQFF
>-|TRBV4-3|-|TRBJ2-2
TGCGCCAGCAGCCAAGATCCAGGGGGGCCTCCGAACACCGGGGAGCTGTTTTTT
CASSQDPGGPPNTGELFF
>-|TRBV7-6|-|TRBJ2-7
TGTGCCAGCAGCTTAAACGCAGGGTCAGGTTACGAGCAGTACTTC
CASSLNAGSGYEQYF
>-|TRBV7-2|-|TRBJ1-2
TGTGCCAGCAGGCGTTATGGGGCCGAAGCCGATGGCTACACCTTC
CASRRYGAEADGYTF
>-|TRBV7-2|once|TRBJ2-2
TGTGCCAGCAGCTTAGACCCACAGCGGACTCACACCGGGGAGCTGTTTTTT
CASSLDPQRTHTGELFF
>-|TRBV10-3|once|TRBJ2-7
TGTGCCATGGGGGAGGACCGACCCCCATACGAGCAGTACTTC
CAMGEDRPPYEQYF
>TRBD2|TRBV2|-|TRBJ2-1
TGTGCCAGCAGCCGGACTAGCGGCAACAATGAGCAGTTCTTC
CASSRTSGNNEQFF
>TRBD2|TRBV2|-|TRBJ2-4
TGTGCCAGCACCGGGCGGGGGGACTTCAAAAACATTCAGTACTTC
CASTGRGDFKNIQYF
>TRBD1|TRBV7-2|-|TRBJ1-3
TGTGCCAGCAGCCAAGGGGGCGTAAGGGCTTTTGACACCATATATTTT
CASSQGGVRAFDTIYF
>-|TRBV7-8|once|TRBJ2-1
TGTGCCAGCAGCTTAGAGTGGGGAGGAAATGAGCAGTTCTTC
CASSLEWGGNEQFF